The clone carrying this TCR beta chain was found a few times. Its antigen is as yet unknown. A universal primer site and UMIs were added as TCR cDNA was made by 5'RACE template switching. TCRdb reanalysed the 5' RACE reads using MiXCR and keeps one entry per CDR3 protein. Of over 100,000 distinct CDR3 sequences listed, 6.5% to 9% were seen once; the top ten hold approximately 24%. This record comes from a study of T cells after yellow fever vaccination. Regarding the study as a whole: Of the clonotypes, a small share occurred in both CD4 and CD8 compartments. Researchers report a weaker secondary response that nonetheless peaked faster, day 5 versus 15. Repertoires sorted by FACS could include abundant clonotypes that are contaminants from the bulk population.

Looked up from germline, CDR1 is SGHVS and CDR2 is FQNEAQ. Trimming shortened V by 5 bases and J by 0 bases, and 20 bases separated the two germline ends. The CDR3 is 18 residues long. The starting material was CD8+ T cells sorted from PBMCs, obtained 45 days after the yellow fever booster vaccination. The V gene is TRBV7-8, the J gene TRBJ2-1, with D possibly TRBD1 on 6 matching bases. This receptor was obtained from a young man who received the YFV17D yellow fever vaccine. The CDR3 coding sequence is TGTGCCAGCAGCCCTACCGCCGGGACACCCAGCTCCTACAATGAGCAGTTCTTC. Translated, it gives CASSPTAGTPSSYNEQFF.